What follows is one T cell receptor beta chain and its context. The data are from a study of technical replicates of blood from several donors. TCRdb's table, derived via immunoSEQ multiplex PCR, lists solely in-frame clones and lacks some. The sample holds 98,000 or so clones, 95% seen once. The CDR3 loop spans 16 amino acids. Between the trimmed V and J ends, which lost 5 bases and 2 bases, there was a span of 16 bases. Germline V gives CDR1 SEHNR, CDR2 FQNEAQ (reference sequence). Sequenced input: T cells isolated from PBMCs. The origin of this receptor is a human donor in good health. This chain links TRBV7-9 with TRBJ2-1, with D possibly matching TRBD1 (6 bases). CDR3 region: CASSQWKGGTYNEQFF. For the CDR3, the DNA is TGTGCCAGCAGCCAGTGGAAAGGGGGTACCTACAATGAGCAGTTCTTC. Looking up the rest from reference TRBV7-9 and TRBJ2-1 gives the full variable domain: DTGVSQNPRHKITKRGQNVTFRCDPISEHNRLYWYRQTLGQGPEFLTYFQNEAQLEKSRLLSDRFSAERPKGSFSTLEIQRTEQGDSAMYLCASSQWKGGTYNEQFFGPGTRLTVL.